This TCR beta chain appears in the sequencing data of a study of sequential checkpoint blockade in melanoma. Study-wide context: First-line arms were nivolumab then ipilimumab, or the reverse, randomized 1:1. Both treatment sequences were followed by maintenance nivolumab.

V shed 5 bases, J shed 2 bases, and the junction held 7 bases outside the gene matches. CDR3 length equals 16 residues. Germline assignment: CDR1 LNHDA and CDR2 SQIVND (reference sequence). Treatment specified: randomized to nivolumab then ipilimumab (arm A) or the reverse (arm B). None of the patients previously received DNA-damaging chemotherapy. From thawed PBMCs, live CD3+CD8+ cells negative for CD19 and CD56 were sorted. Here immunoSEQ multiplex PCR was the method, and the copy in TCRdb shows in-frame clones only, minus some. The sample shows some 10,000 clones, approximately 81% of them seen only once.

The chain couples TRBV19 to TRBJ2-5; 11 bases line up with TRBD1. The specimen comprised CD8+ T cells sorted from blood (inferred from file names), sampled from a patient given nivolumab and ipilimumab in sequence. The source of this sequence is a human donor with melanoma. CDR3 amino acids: CASSPRTGGYQETQYF. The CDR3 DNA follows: TGTGCCAGTAGTCCTAGGACAGGGGGCTATCAAGAGACCCAGTACTTC.